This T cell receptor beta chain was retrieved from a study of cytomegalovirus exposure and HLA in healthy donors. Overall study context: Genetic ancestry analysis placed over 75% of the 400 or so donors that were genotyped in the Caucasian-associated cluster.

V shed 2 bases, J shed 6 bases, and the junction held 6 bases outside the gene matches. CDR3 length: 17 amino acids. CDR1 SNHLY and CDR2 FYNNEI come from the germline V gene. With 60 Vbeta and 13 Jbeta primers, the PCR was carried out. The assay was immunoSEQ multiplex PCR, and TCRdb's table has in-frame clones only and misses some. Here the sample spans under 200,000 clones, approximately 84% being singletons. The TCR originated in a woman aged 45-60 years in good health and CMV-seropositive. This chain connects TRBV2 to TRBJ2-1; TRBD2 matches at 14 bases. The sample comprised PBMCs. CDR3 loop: CASSERLAGGLGNEQFF. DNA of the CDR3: TGTGCCAGCAGTGAACGACTAGCGGGGGGGCTGGGCAATGAGCAGTTCTTC.